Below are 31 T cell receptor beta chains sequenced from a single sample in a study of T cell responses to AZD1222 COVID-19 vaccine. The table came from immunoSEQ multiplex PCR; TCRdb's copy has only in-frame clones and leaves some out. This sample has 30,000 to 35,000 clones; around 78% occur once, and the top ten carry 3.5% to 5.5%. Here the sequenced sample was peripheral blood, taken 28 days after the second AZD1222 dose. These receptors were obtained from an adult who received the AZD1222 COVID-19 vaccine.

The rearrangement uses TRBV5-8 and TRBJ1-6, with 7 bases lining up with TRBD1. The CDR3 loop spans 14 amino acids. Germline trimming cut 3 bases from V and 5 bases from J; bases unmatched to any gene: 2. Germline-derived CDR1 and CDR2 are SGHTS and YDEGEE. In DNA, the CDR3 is TGTGCCAGCAGCTCGGACAGGAATAATTCACCCCTCCACTTT. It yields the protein CASSSDRNNSPLHF.

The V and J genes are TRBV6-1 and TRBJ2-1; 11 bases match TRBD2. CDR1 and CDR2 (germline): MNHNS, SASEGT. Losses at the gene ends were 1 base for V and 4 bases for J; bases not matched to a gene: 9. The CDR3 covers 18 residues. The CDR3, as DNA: TGTGCCAGCAGTGAAGATCCCGGGACTAGCGGCCGTTACAATGAGCAGTTCTTC. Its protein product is CASSEDPGTSGRYNEQFF.

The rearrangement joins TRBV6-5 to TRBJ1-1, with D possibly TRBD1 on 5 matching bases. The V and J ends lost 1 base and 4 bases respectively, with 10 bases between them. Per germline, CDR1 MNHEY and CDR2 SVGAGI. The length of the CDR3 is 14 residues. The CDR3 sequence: CASSYYSGTTEAFF. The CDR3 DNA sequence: TGTGCCAGCAGTTACTATTCGGGGACCACTGAAGCTTTCTTT.

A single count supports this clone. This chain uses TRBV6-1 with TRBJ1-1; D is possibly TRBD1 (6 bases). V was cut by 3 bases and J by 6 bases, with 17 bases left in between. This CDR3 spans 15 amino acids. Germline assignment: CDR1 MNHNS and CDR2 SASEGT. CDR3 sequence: CASSDWGQPRSEAFF. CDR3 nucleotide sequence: TGTGCCAGCAGTGATTGGGGGCAGCCTCGTTCTGAAGCTTTCTTT.

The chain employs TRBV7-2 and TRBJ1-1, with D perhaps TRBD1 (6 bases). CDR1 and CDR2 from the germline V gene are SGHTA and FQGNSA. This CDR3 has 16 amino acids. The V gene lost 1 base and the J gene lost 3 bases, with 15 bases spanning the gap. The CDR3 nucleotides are TGTGCCAGCAGCTTAGATTGGCAGGGGCGGGACACTGAAGCTTTCTTT. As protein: CASSLDWQGRDTEAFF.

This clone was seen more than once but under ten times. The CDR3 sequence is CASTPRGGHKEGYTF. In DNA, the CDR3 is TGTGCCAGCACCCCCCGAGGGGGGCACAAAGAAGGCTACACCTTC. The chain has TRBV7-9 and TRBJ1-2; D perhaps matches TRBD1 (6 bases). Trimming stripped 7 bases from V and 8 bases from J, with 23 bases between. The CDR3 runs to 15 residues. CDR1 and CDR2 (germline): SEHNR, FQNEAQ (reference sequence).

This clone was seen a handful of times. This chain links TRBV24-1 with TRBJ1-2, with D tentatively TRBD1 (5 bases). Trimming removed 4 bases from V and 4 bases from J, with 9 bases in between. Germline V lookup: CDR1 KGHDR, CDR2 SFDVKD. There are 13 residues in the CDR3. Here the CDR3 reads CATSDRAFYGYTF. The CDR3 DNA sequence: TGTGCCACCAGTGACAGGGCCTTCTATGGCTACACCTTC.

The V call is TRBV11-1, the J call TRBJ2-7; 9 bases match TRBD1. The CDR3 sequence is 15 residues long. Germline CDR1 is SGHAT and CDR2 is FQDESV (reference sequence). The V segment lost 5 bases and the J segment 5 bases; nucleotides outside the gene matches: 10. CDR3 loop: CASSPRDRGSDEQYF. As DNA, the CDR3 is TGTGCCAGCAGCCCTCGCGACAGGGGGTCCGACGAGCAGTACTTC.

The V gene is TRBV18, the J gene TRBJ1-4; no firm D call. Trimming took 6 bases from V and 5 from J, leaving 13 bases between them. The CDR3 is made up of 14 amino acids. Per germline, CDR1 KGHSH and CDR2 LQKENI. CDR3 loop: CASSRLGINEKLFF. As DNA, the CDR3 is TGTGCCAGCTCTCGGCTAGGTATAAATGAAAAACTGTTTTTT.

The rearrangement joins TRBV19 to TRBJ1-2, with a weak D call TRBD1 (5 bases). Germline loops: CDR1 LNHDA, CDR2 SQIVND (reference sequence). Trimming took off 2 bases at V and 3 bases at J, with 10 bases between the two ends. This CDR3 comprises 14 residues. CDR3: CASSILGGDYGYTF. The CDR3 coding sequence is TGTGCCAGTAGTATACTGGGGGGGGACTATGGCTACACCTTC.

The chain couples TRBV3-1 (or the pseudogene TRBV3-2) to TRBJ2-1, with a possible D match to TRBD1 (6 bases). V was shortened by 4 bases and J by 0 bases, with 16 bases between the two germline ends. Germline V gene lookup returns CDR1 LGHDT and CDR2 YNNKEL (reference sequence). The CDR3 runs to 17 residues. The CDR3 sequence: CASSPRRRGSSYNEQFF. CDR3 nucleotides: TGTGCCAGCAGCCCCCGGAGAAGGGGGAGCTCCTACAATGAGCAGTTCTTC.

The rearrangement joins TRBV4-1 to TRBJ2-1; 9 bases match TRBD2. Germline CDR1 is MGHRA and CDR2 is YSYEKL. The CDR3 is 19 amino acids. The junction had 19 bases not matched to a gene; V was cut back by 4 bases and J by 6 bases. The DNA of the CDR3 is TGCGCCAGCAGCCGGCGCGAATTGGCGGGAGGGCGAACGGTCAATGAGCAGTTCTTC. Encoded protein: CASSRRELAGGRTVNEQFF.

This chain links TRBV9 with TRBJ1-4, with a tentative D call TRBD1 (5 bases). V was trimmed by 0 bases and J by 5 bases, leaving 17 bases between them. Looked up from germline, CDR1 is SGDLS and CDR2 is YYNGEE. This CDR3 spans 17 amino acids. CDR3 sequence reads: CASSVAPGGATNEKLFF. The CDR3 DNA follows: TGTGCCAGCAGCGTAGCTCCTGGTGGGGCGACAAATGAAAAACTGTTTTTT.

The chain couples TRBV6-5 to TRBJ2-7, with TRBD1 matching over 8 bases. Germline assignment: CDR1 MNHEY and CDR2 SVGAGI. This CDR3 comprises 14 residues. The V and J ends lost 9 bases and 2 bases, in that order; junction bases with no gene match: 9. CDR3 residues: CASRTGGNPYEQYF. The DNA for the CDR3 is TGTGCCAGTCGAACAGGGGGGAATCCCTACGAGCAGTACTTC.

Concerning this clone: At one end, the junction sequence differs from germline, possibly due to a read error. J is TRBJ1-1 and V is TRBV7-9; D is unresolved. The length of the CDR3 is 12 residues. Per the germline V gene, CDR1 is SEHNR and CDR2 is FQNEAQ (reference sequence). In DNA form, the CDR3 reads TGTGCCAGCAGCTTAGCTTCCGGGATTGGACTGTTT. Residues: CASSLASGIGLF.

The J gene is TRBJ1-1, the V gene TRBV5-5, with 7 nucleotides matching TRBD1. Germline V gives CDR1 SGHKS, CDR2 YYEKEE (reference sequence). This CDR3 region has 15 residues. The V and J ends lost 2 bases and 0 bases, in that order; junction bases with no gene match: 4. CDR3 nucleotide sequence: TGTGCCAGCAGCTTCACAGGGGTGATGAACACTGAAGCTTTCTTT. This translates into CASSFTGVMNTEAFF.

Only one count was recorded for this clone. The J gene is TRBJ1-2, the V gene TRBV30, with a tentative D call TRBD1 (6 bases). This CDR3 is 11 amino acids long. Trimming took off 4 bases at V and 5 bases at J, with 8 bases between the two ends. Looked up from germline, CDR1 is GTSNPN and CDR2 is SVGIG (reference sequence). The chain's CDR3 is CAWTTGYGYTF. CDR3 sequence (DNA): TGTGCCTGGACCACAGGGTATGGCTACACCTTC.

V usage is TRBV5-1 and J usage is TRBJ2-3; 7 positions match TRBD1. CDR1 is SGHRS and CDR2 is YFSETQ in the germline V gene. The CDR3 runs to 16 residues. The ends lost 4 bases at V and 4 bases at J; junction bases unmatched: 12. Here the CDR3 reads CASSGDAGGSADTQYF. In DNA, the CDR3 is TGCGCCAGCAGCGGTGATGCAGGGGGATCGGCAGATACGCAGTATTTT.

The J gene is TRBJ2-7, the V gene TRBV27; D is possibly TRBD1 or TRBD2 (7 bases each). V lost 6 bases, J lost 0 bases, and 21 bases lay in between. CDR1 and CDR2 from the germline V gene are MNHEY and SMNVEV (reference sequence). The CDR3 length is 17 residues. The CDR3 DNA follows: TGTGCCAGCAGCTACAGGGGTGGTAGCGGGTTCTCCTACGAGCAGTACGTC. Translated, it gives CASSYRGGSGFSYEQYV.

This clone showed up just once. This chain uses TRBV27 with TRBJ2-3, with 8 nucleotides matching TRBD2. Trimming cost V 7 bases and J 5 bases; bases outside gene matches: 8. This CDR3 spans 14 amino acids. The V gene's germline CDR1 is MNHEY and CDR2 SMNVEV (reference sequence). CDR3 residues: CASTRLAGRDTQYF. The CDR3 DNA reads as TGTGCCAGCACTCGTTTAGCGGGGCGAGATACGCAGTATTTT.

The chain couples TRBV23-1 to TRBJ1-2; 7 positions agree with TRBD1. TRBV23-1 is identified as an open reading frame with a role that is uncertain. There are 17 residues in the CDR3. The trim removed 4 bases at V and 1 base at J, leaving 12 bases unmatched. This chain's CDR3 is CASSPPAGGLSNYGYTF. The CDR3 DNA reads TGCGCCAGCAGTCCCCCTGCAGGGGGTTTAAGTAACTATGGCTACACCTTC.

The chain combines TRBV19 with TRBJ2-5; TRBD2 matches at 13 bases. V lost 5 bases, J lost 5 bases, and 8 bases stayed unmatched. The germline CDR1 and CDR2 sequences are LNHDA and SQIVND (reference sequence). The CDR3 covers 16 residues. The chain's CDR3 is CASSPRTSGSGETQYF. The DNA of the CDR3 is TGTGCCAGTAGTCCCCGGACTAGCGGGAGTGGGGAGACCCAGTACTTC.

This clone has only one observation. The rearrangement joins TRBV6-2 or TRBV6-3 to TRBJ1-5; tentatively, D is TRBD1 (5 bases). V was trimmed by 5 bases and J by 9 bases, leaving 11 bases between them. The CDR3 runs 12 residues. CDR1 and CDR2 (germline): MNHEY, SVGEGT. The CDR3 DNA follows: TGTGCCAGCAGTGGCCCGGGACTGCCCCAGCATTTT. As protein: CASSGPGLPQHF.

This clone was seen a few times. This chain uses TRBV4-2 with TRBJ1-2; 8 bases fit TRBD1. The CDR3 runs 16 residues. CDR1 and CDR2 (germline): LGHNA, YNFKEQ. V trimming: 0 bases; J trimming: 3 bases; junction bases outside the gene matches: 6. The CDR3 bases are TGTGCCAGCAGCCAAGAGGGCCAGGGGGCCCACTATGGCTACACCTTC. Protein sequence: CASSQEGQGAHYGYTF.

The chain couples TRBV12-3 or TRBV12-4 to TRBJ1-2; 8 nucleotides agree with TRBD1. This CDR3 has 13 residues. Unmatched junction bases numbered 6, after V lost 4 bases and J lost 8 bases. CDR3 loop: CASSWDRTGGYTF. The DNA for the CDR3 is TGTGCCAGCAGTTGGGACAGGACAGGGGGCTACACCTTC.

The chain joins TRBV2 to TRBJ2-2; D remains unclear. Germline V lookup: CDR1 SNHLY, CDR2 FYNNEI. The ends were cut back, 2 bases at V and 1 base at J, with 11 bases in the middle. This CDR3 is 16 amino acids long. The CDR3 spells CASSERTPRNTGELFF. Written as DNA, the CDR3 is TGTGCCAGCAGTGAAAGGACCCCGCGGAACACCGGGGAGCTGTTTTTT. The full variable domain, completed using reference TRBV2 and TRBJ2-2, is EPEVTQTPSHQVTQMGQEVILRCVPISNHLYFYWYRQILGQKVEFLVSFYNNEISEKSEIFDDQFSVERPDGSNFTLKIRSTKLEDSAMYFCASSERTPRNTGELFFGEGSRLTVL.

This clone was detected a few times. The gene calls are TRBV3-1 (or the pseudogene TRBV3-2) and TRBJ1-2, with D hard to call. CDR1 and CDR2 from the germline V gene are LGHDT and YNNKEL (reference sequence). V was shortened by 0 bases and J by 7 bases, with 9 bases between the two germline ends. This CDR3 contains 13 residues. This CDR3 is CASSQDLGRGYTF. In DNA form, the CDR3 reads TGTGCCAGCAGCCAAGATTTGGGCCGTGGCTACACCTTC.

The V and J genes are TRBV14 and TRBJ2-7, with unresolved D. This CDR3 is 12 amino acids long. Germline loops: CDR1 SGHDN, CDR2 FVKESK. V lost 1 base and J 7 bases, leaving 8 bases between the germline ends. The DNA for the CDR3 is TGTGCCAGCAGCCAAGGGAATGTAGAGCAGTACTTC. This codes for CASSQGNVEQYF.

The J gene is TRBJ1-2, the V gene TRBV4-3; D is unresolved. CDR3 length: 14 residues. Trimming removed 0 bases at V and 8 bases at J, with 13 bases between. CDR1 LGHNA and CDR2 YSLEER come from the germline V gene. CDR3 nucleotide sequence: TGCGCCAGCAGCCAAGAAGTGGCCGAGAGAGGCTACACCTTC. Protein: CASSQEVAERGYTF.

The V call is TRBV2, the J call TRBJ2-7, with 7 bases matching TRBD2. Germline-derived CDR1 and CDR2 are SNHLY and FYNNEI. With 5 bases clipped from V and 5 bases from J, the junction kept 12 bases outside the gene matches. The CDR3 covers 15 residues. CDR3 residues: CASSKPRGGVDEQYF. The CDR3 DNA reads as TGTGCCAGCAGTAAACCCCGGGGAGGGGTCGACGAGCAGTACTTC.

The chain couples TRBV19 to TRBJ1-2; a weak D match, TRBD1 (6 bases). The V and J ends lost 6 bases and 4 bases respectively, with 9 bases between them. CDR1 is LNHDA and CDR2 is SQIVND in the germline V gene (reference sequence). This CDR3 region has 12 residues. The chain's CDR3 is CASSGGVYGYTF. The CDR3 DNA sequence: TGTGCCAGTAGCGGGGGCGTCTATGGCTACACCTTC. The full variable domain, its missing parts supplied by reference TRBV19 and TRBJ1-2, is DGGITQSPKYLFRKEGQNVTLSCEQNLNHDAMYWYRQDPGQGLRLIYYSQIVNDFQKGDIAEGYSVSREKKESFPLTVTSAQKNPTAFYLCASSGGVYGYTFGSGTRLTVV.